This T cell receptor beta chain is drawn from a study of tumor and adjacent non-tumor tissue in lung cancer. As for the study in general: On average, productive TCRbeta reads reached 4 million to 5 million per sample. Findings and limits, study-wide: Significantly higher TCR diversity was found in tumor than normal lung.

No cell sorting was done before RNA was extracted from the tissue. Newly diagnosed lung cancer patients had thoracic surgery in China, August–November 2014, without prior chemotherapy. With respect to this clonotype: The antigen is undetermined. A much larger clone sits a single nucleotide away, making a read error possible.

This CDR3 spans 16 amino acids. In germline, CDR1 is MNHEY, CDR2 SVGAGI. The library came from three nested PCR rounds adapted from ARM-PCR protocols. MiXCR was run by TCRdb on the multiplex PCR reads, yielding one entry per CDR3 protein. The profile shows 90,000 to 110,000 distinct CDR3 sequences, roughly 73% of them singletons. Sequenced input: lung tumor tissue. The sequence was obtained from a woman aged 55-69 years with non-small cell lung cancer. The genes are TRBV6-5 and TRBJ1-2, with 8 bases that match TRBD1. CDR3 DNA: TGTGCCAGGAGTTACTCGTCACAGGGGGGGGTTAAGGGCTACACCTTC. Protein: CARSYSSQGGVKGYTF.